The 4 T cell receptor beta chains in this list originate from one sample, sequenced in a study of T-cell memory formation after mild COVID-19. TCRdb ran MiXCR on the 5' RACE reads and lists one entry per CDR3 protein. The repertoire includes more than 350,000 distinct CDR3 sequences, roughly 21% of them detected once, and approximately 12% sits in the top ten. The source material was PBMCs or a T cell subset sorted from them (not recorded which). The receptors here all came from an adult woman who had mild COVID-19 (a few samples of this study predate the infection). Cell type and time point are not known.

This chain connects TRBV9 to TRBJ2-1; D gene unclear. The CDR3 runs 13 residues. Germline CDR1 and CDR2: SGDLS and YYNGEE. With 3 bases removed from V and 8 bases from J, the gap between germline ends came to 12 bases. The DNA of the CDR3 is TGTGCCAGCAGCGCTGGCTCCTGGGATGAGCAGTTCTTC. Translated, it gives CASSAGSWDEQFF.

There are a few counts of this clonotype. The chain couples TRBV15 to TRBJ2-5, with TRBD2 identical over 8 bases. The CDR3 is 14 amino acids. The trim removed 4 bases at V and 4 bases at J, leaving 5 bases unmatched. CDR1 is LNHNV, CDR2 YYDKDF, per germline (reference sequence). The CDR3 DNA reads TGTGCCACCAGCATCGCGGGGGGTAGAGAGACCCAGTACTTC. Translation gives CATSIAGGRETQYF.

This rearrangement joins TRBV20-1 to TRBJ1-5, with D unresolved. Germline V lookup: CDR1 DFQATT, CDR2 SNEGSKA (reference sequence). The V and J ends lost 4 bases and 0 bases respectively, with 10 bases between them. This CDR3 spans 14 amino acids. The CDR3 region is CSATYGNSNQPQHF. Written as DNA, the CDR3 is TGCAGTGCTACATACGGCAATAGCAATCAGCCCCAGCATTTT.

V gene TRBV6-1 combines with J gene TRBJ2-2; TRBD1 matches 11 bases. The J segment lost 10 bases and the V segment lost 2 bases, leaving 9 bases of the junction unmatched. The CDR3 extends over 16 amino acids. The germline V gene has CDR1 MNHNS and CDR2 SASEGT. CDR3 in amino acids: CASSEMPGQGATELFF. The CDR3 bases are TGTGCCAGCAGTGAAATGCCCGGACAGGGGGCGACGGAGCTGTTTTTT.